The present entry profiles one TCR beta chain with its context. Its antigen is currently not known. Base qualities are missing; no much larger clone stands one base away. The data were taken from a study of T cells in Graves' hyperthyroidism and ophthalmopathy (dated by TCRdb to between 2018 and 2021). As for the study more broadly: Peripheral blood was collected at initial diagnosis, before any treatment. Whether ophthalmopathy could be predicted prospectively was tested in an independent validation cohort made up of approximately 19 hyperthyroidism patients plus 17 patients who later progressed to ophthalmopathy. Thyroid tissue and blood T-cell repertoires from roughly six Graves' hyperthyroidism patients were also compared in the study. Following sampling, methimazole starting at 30 mg daily was given to hyperthyroidism patients, and high-dose intravenous methylprednisolone was given to ophthalmopathy patients. For training and testing, the 100 or so patients in the discovery cohort were randomly divided in a 7:3 ratio. To identify TCR V-J signatures that set the groups apart, the researchers used a discovery cohort of 100 patients, made up of under 50 with Graves' ophthalmopathy and 57 with stable Graves' hyperthyroidism. The paper reports TCR Vbeta CDR3 sequencing of approximately 130 peripheral blood samples: around 41 ophthalmopathy, roughly 74 hyperthyroidism and around 17 progressor patients. The research as a whole found: No statistical method was used to set the sample size in advance, and investigators knew the group allocation. In validation, progression to ophthalmopathy was predicted by the model with 55% to 71% sensitivity and nearly 75% specificity, a median of 6.5 months before onset. Ophthalmopathy was separated from stable hyperthyroidism by a 13 V-J signature model, with about 86% sensitivity and around 81% specificity obtained in cross-validation and 80%/75% obtained in testing. Most expanded thyroid clonotypes (frequency above 0.001) were also found in blood, which suggests that blood repertoires may mirror thyroid immune responses.

CDR1 is given as SGHKS and CDR2 as YYEKEE, both from the germline V gene (reference sequence). Including cysteine and phenylalanine, the CDR3 has 16 amino acids. The read is trimmed to its CDR3 DNA, 48 bases read in frame from base 1. The germline ends are 16 bases apart after V is trimmed by 1 base and J by 6 bases. The TCR beta CDR3 regions were amplified from RNA transcripts. For the first round of RT-PCR on the TCR CDR3, the HTBI primer set was used together with the Qiagen OneStep RT-PCR kit. The libraries were constructed in a second round of multiplex PCR and then size-selected and purified. Paired-end sequencing of the libraries was performed with 100 bp reads on an Illumina HiSeq2000. The study's own analysis went as follows. SOAPnuke was used to process the raw data, throwing out any read that contained adapters or uncalled bases, had a mean Phred below 15, or lacked an exact constant-primer or identifier match. High-quality paired reads were merged with COPE v1.2.5, and unique nucleotide sequences were defined as clonotypes. MiTCR v1.1 was used to align the clonotypes against IMGT TRBV, TRBD and TRBJ reference segments. The analysis included only V-J combinations with a frequency above 0.0001, which together covered approximately 99% of the repertoires. A TCS score was defined as the ratio of F50 (clonal expansion) to E x V (chaos), with BLOSUM62-based TCRdist applied between CDR3 peptides within each V-J. Welch's t-statistics and random forest reduced roughly 540 V-J features to roughly 13, which were used in a naive Bayes classifier (R e1071). TCRdb took the public reads, trimmed them with fastp at Q25, ran MiXCR for clone calling and kept in-frame beta chains. Each entry is one CDR3 protein sequence, shown with its most common DNA and genes. TCRdb, rather than the study authors, made the V and J calls. The sample table records under 450,000 distinct CDR3 sequences; less than 20% of these occur just once. Just under 8% of the sample lies in the top ten.

Stable Graves' hyperthyroidism was defined as the absence of progression to ophthalmopathy over 18 months of follow-up. Hyperthyroidism patients were aged 18 to 65 years and newly diagnosed, with disease duration of less than 2 months. The study excluded patients with uncontrolled infections, other autoimmune diseases, pregnancy or lactation. Diagnoses were established on the basis of clinical symptoms, serum thyroxine and TRAb, thyroid ultrasound, and orbital computed tomography. PBMCs were isolated from about 10 ml of fresh peripheral blood by Ficoll-Paque density gradient centrifugation. Trizol reagent was used to extract total RNA, and RNA quality was then checked on an Agilent 2100 Bioanalyzer.

What was sequenced was blood. Rearrangement joined TRBV5-5 to TRBJ2-2; the D call is tentative, TRBD1 or TRBD2, as each matches 5 bases. This clonotype originated in a woman between 18 and 29 years old with Graves' hyperthyroidism. The DNA reads as follows: TGTGCCAGCAGCTTGATGGGGGAAAGAATTTCCGGGGAGCTGTTTTTT. Protein translation: CASSLMGERISGELFF.